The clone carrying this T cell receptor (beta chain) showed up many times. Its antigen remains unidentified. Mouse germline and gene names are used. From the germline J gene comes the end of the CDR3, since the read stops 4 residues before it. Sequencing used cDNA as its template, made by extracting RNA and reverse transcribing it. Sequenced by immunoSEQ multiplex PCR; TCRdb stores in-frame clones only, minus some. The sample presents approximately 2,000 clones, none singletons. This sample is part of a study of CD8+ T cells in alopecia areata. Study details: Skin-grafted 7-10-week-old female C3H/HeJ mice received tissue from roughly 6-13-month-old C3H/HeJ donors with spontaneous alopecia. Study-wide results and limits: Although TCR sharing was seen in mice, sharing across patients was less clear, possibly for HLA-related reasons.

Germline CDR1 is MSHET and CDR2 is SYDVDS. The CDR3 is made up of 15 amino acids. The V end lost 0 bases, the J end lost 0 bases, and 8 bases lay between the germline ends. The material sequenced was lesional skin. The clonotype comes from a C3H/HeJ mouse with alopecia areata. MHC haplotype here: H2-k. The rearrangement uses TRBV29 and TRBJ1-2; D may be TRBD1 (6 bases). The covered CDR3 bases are TGTGCTAGCAGTTTATCAAAGGGGGCAAACTCC. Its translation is CASSLSKGANS. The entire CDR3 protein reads CASSLSKGANSDYTF.